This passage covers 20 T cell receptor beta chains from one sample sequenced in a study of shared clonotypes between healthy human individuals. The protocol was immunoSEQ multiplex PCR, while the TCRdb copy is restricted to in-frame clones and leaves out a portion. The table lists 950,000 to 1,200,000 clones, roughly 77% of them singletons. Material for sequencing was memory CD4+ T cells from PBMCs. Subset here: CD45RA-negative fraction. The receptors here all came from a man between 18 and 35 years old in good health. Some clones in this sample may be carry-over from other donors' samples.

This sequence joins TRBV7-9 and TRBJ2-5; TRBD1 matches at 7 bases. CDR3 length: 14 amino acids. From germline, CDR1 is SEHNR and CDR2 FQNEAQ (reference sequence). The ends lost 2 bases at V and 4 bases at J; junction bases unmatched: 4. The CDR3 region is CASSLPGQLETQYF. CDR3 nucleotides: TGTGCCAGCAGCTTACCGGGACAGTTAGAGACCCAGTACTTC.

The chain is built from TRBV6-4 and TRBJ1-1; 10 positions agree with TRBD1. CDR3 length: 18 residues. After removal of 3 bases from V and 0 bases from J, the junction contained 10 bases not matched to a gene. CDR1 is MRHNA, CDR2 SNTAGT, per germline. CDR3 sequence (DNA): TGTGCCAGCAGTGAACTGTGGGGCGGACAGGGGGTGAACACTGAAGCTTTCTTT. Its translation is CASSELWGGQGVNTEAFF.

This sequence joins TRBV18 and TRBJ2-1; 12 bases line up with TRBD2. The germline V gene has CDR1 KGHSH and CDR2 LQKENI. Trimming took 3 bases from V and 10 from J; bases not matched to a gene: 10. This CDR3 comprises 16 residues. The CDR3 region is CASSPPSGRALGEQFF. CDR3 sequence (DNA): TGTGCCAGCTCACCTCCTAGCGGGAGGGCCTTGGGGGAGCAGTTCTTC.

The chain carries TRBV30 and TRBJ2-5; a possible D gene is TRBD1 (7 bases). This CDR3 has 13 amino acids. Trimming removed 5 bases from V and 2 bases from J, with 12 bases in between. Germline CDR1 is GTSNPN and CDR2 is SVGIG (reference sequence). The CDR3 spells CAWAGQPQETQYF. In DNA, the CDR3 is TGTGCCTGGGCGGGACAGCCTCAAGAGACCCAGTACTTC.

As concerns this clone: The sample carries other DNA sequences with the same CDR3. CDR3 region: CASRLNTEAFF. DNA of the CDR3: TGTGCCAGCAGGTTGAACACTGAAGCTTTCTTT. The gene calls are TRBV28 and TRBJ1-1; D call uncertain. The CDR3 totals 11 residues. Germline-derived CDR1 and CDR2 are MDHEN and SYDVKM. Deletions cut 6 bases from V and 0 bases from J, with 2 bases between.

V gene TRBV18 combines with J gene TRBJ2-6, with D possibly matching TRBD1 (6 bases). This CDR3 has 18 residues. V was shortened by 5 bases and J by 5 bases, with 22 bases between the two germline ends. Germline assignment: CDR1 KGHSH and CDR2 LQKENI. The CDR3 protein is CASSVHRDIYSRANVLTF. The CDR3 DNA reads TGTGCCAGCTCAGTGCACCGGGACATTTACAGTCGGGCCAACGTCCTGACTTTC. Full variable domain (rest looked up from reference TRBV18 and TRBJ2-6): NAGVMQNPRHLVRRRGQEARLRCSPMKGHSHVYWYRQLPEEGLKFMVYLQKENIIDESGMPKERFSAEFPKEGPSILRIQQVVRGDSAAYFCASSVHRDIYSRANVLTFGAGSRLTVL.

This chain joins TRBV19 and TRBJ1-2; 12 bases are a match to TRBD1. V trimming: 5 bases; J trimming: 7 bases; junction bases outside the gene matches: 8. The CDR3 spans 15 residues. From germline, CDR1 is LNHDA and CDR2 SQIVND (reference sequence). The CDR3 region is CASSDPGQGAGGYTF. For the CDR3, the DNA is TGTGCCAGTAGTGATCCGGGACAGGGGGCCGGTGGCTACACCTTC.

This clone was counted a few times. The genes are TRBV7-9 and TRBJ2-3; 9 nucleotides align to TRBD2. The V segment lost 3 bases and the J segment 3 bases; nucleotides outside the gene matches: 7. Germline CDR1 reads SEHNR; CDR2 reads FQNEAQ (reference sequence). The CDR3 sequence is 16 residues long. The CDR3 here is CASSFTTSGGTDTQYF. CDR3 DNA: TGTGCCAGCAGCTTTACGACTAGCGGCGGGACAGATACGCAGTATTTT.

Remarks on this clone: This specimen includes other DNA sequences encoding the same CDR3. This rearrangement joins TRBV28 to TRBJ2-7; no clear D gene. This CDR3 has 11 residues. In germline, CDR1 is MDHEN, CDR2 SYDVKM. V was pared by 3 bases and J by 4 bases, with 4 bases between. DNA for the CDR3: TGTGCCAGCAGTTTCAGGTACGAGCAGTACTTC. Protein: CASSFRYEQYF.

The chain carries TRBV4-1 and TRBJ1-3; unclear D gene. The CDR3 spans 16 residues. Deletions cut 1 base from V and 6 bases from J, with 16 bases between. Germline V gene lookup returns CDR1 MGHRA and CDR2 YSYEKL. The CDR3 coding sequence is TGCGCCAGCAGCCAAGCCCTAACCGGAAACGTAAACACCATATATTTT. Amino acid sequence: CASSQALTGNVNTIYF.

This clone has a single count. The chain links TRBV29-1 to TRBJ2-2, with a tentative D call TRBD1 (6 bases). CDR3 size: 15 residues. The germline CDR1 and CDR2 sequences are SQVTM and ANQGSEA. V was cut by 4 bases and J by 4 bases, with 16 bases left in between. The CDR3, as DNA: TGCAGCGTTGCGGAACAGGGAAGAAGCACCGGGGAGCTGTTTTTT. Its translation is CSVAEQGRSTGELFF.

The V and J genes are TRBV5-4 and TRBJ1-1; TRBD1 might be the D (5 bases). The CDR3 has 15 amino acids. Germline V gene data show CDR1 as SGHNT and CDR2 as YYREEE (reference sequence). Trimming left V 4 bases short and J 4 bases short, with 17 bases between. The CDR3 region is CASSRGPSYLTEAFF. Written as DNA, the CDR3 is TGTGCCAGCAGCAGGGGCCCAAGCTACCTCACTGAAGCTTTCTTT.

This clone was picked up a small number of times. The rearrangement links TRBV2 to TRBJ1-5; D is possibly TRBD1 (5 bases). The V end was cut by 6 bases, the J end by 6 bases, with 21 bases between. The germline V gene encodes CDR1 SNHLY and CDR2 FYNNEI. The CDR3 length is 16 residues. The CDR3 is CASSRGPSSGSQPQHF. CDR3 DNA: TGTGCCAGCAGCCGCGGGCCCTCTTCAGGGAGTCAGCCCCAGCATTTT.

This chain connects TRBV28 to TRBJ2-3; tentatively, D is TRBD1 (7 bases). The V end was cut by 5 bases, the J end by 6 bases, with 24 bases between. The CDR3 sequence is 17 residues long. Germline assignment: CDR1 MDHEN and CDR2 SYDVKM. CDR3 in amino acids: CASSGDFPGTAHDTQYF. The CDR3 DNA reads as TGTGCCAGCAGTGGGGACTTTCCCGGGACAGCTCACGATACGCAGTATTTT.

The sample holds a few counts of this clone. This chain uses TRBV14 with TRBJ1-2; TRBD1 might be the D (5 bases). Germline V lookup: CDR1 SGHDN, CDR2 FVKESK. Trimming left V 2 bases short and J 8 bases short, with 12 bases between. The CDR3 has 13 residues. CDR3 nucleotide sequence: TGTGCCAGCAGCCAAACCCCGGGGCTCGGCTACACCTTC. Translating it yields CASSQTPGLGYTF.

The CDR3 nucleotides read TGTGCCAACCGCCGGGACAGGGAAGGCTACACCTTC. This codes for CANRRDREGYTF. This rearrangement joins TRBV6-1 to TRBJ1-2, with 9 nucleotides matching TRBD1. The CDR3 totals 12 residues. The V gene's germline CDR1 is MNHNS and CDR2 SASEGT. The V gene end was trimmed by 10 bases and the J gene end by 8 bases; junction bases not matched to a gene: 8.

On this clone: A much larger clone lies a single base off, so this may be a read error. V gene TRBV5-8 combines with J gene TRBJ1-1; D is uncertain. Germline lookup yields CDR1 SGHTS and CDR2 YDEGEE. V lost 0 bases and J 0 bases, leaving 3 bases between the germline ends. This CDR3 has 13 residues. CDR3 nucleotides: TGTGCCAGCAGCTTGGAAGTGAACACTGAAGCTTTCTTT. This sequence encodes CASSLEVNTEAFF.

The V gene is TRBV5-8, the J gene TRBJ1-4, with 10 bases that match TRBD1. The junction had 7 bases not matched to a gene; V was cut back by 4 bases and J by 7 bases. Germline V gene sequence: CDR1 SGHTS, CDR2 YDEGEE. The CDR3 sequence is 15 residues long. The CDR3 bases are TGTGCCAGCAGCCTTGACAGGGGGCGAAGTGAAAAACTGTTTTTT. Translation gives CASSLDRGRSEKLFF.

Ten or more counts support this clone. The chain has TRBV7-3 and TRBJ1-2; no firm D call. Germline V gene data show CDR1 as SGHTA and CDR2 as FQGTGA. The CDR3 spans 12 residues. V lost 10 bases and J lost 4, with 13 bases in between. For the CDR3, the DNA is TGTGCCAACGCGGCGGGCCTCTATGGCTACACCTTC. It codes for CANAAGLYGYTF.

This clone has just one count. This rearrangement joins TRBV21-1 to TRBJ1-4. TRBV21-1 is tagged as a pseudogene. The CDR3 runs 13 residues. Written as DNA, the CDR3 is TGTGCCAGCAGCAAAGCGGCGGGGCCCAAACTGTTTTTT. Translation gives CASSKAAGPKLFF.